This record concerns one TCR beta chain sequence. What it recognizes is unknown. The data are from a study of neoadjuvant nivolumab and ipilimumab in lung cancer. The study, taken as a whole, reports: TCR clonality did not significantly correlate with pathologic tumor regression. Only two of four nivolumab-treated tumors gained richness and clonality by surgery.

The protocol was immunoSEQ multiplex PCR, while the TCRdb copy is restricted to in-frame clones and leaves out a portion. The sample has around 7,500 clones, approximately 88% seen once. This CDR3 is built from 13 residues. Germline CDR1 is MNHNS and CDR2 is SASEGT. The germline V and J ends were trimmed by 7 bases and 5 bases, with 14 bases remaining between them. This chain links TRBV6-1 with TRBJ2-5; tentative D call: TRBD1 (5 bases). Sequencing was performed on tumor tissue, taken after neoadjuvant nivolumab, alone or with ipilimumab, at or shortly before surgery. The receptor comes from an adult with non-small cell lung cancer. CDR3 sequence (DNA): TGTGCCAGCACCCGAGGTCCAGGGGAGACCCAGTACTTC. Its translation is CASTRGPGETQYF.